The present T cell receptor (beta chain) was sequenced within a study of CD8+CD57+ T cells in acquired aplastic anemia (dated by TCRdb to 2016 to 2019). Notes on the research overall: DNA extracted from sorted CD4+ and CD8+ cells had a mean of about 3 ug, with a range of roughly 0.2 to 30 ug. An average of approximately 9.8 million reads for CD4+ cells and approximately 11 million reads for CD8+ cells was obtained from healthy donor samples.

A note on this clonotype: What this receptor recognizes is not known. Base qualities were left out, and no much larger clone turns up one base away.

In the study, sorted CD4+ and CD8+ blood T cells from patients with severe aplastic anemia and from healthy subjects underwent deep sequencing of TCR repertoires. Ficoll-Paque density gradient centrifugation was used to isolate peripheral blood mononuclear cells. CD4+ and CD8+ T cells were sorted by FACS or magnetic beads before DNA extraction. The full study reports these points: Between patients and healthy controls, no significant difference in CD8+ Simpson's diversity was found (P=0.060). About 28 CD8+ CDR3 sequences were found in both patients and controls but appeared to be highly expressed in patients and within the immunodominant clones of the patients.

Profiling of TCR beta VDJ combinations and CDR3 sequences used genomic DNA as the template. An Illumina HiSeq 2000 was the platform used for TCR repertoire sequencing. The published analysis was carried out like this. Repertoires were assessed using TRBV/TRBJ rearrangement plots, CDR3 size and DJ length profiles, and Simpson's diversity index. The immunodominant clone was defined as the most abundant DNA sequence in deep sequencing data. CDR3 amino acid sequences were screened for sharing across subjects and were compared with published repertoires and the VDJdb database. The public reads were reanalyzed by TCRdb: fastp trimming at Q25, MiXCR alignment, in-frame beta chains only. When rows share a CDR3 protein, they turn into one entry using the most common DNA and genes. The V and J calls come from TCRdb's annotation, not from the publication. The sample has under 200,000 distinct CDR3 sequences on record, about three fifths of them singletons. The ten largest clones add up to roughly 42% of the sample.

The CDR3 goes from the cysteine to the phenylalanine over 12 residues. Only the CDR3 part of the read is kept: 36 bases, read in frame from the first base. The germline V gene encodes CDR1 SGHTA and CDR2 FQGNSA. Trimming at the junction amounts to 7 bases on V and 6 bases on J, and the germline ends lie 9 bases apart. The sample consisted of sorted CD4+, CD8+, or CD8+CD57+ T cells (not recorded which) from PBMCs. This TCR derives from a human donor in good health. The rearrangement joined TRBV7-2 to TRBJ2-2; too little of a D gene remains to name it. The sequenced DNA: TGTGCCAGCAACTCCCGTGCCGGGGAGCTGTTTTTT. Translated, this gives CASNSRAGELFF. The variable domain in full, with residues beyond the CDR3 obtained from the reference TRBV7-2 and TRBJ2-2 genes, is GAGVSQSPSNKVTEKGKDVELRCDPISGHTALYWYRQSLGQGLEFLIYFQGNSAPDKSGLPSDRFSAERTGGSVSTLTIQRTQQEDSAVYLCASNSRAGELFFGEGSRLTVL.